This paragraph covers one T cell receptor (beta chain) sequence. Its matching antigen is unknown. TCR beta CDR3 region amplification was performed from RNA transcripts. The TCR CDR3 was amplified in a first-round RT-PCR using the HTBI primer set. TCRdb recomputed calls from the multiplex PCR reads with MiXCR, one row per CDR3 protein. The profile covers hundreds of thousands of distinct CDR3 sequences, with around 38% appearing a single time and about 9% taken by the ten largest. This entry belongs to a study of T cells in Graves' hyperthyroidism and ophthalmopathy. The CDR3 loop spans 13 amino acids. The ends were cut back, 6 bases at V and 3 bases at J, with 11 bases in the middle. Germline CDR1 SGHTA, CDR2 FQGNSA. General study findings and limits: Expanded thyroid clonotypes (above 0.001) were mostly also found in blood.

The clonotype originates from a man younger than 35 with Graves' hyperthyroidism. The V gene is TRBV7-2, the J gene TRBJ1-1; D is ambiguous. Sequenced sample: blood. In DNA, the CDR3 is TGTGCCAGCAGACCCTTATGGGACACTGAAGCTTTCTTT. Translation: CASRPLWDTEAFF.